Listed below are T cell receptor beta chains from one sample, sequenced in a study of blood T cell repertoires in COVID-19. TCRdb's table, derived via immunoSEQ multiplex PCR, lists solely in-frame clones and lacks some. The sample shows around 60,000 clones, roughly 83% of them seen only once. The sequenced sample was peripheral blood. The receptor source for this set is a man in his 60s with COVID-19, enrolled during active disease. Each CDR3 is given with its conserved first and last residue. Fields, in order: CDR3 length, D gene, V gene, J gene, clone size, CDR3 protein, CDR3 DNA. The D gene is left open where the match is weak. Not every row has a clone size; where given, it reads once, few, many or a size class.

14	TRBD1	TRBV5-5	TRBJ1-4	few	CASSPAGGVEKLFF	TGTGCCAGCAGCCCTGCAGGGGGCGTTGAAAAACTGTTTTTT
15	TRBD1	TRBV28	TRBJ2-4	.	CASTGTGGIKNIQYF	TGTGCCAGCACTGGGACAGGGGGGATCAAAAACATTCAGTACTTC
15	TRBD1	TRBV5-1	TRBJ1-1	.	CASSLGTGGGDEAFF	TGCGCCAGCAGCTTGGGTACAGGGGGCGGAGATGAAGCTTTCTTT
12	.	TRBV6-5	TRBJ1-1	.	CASSLDRSAPFF	TGTGCCAGCAGCTTAGACAGGAGTGCACCTTTCTTT
20	.	TRBV21-1	TRBJ1-6	.	CASSKGEDRKIKKPDSPLHF	TGTGCCAGCAGCAAAGGCGAGGACAGGAAAATCAAAAAGCCAGATTCACCCCTCCACTTT
14	.	TRBV2	TRBJ2-7	.	CASRVNGGAGEQYF	TGTGCCAGCAGGGTCAATGGTGGGGCGGGGGAGCAGTACTTC
13	TRBD1	TRBV5-1	TRBJ1-1	few	CASRLTGDTEAFF	TGCGCCAGCAGACTTACAGGGGACACTGAAGCTTTCTTT
13	.	TRBV19	TRBJ1-2	.	CASSWAGDYGYTF	TGTGCCAGTAGTTGGGCGGGAGACTATGGCTACACCTTC
13	.	TRBV12-3/TRBV12-4	TRBJ1-1	few	CASGYRENTEAFF	TGTGCCAGCGGATACAGGGAGAACACTGAAGCTTTCTTT
14	.	TRBV3-1/TRBV3-2	TRBJ2-3	.	CASSQGVASDTQYF	TGTGCCAGCAGCCAAGGGGTAGCATCAGATACGCAGTATTTT
13	.	TRBV2	TRBJ2-7	.	CASSWGESYEQYF	TGTGCCAGCAGCTGGGGGGAGTCCTACGAGCAGTACTTC
17	.	TRBV21-1	TRBJ2-7	.	CASPPGLNTGWGYEQYF	TGTGCCAGTCCCCCGGGACTAAATACGGGGTGGGGCTACGAGCAGTACTTC
17	TRBD1	TRBV6-1	TRBJ1-4	once	CASSARDRGRTNEKLFF	TGTGCCAGCAGTGCCCGGGACAGGGGGCGAACTAATGAAAAACTGTTTTTT
15	.	TRBV24-1	TRBJ2-7	few	CATSDAQGITYEQYF	TGTGCCACCAGTGATGCACAGGGTATTACCTACGAGCAGTACTTC
14	TRBD1	TRBV6-5	TRBJ1-6	.	CASRPGQGMSPLHF	TGTGCCAGCAGACCCGGACAGGGGATGTCACCCCTCCACTTT
14	TRBD1	TRBV6-5	TRBJ2-1	.	CASRSGGSYNEQFF	TGTGCCAGCAGGTCAGGGGGCTCCTACAATGAGCAGTTCTTC
14	TRBD1	TRBV30	TRBJ1-6	.	CAWRGQGNNSPLHF	TGTGCCTGGAGGGGACAGGGGAATAATTCACCCCTCCACTTT
14	TRBD1	TRBV6-5	TRBJ1-6	.	CASSRGQSNSPLHF	TGTGCCAGCAGTCGGGGACAGTCTAATTCACCCCTCCACTTT
13	TRBD1	TRBV25-1	TRBJ1-2	once	CASRSQGAVGYTF	TGTGCCAGCAGATCCCAGGGGGCCGTTGGCTACACCTTC
13	.	TRBV3-1/TRBV3-2	TRBJ2-5	.	CASSQAGSETQYF	TGTGCCAGCAGCCAGGCAGGGTCTGAGACCCAGTACTTC
15	.	TRBV19	TRBJ1-5	.	CASNKGGGGNQPQHF	TGTGCCAGCAACAAGGGAGGCGGGGGGAATCAGCCCCAGCATTTT
15	.	TRBV2	TRBJ2-1	.	CASSIDLSSYNEQFF	TGTGCCAGCAGTATCGACTTGAGCTCCTACAATGAGCAGTTCTTC
15	.	TRBV4-2	TRBJ2-7	.	CASSQEGGRTYEQYF	TGTGCCAGCAGCCAAGAGGGAGGCAGGACCTACGAGCAGTACTTC
13	.	TRBV7-9	TRBJ1-2	.	CASSLADSRGYTF	TGTGCCAGCAGCTTAGCCGACAGCAGGGGCTACACCTTC
16	.	TRBV10-2	TRBJ2-7	.	CASSDPSRDISYEQYF	TGCGCCAGCAGTGACCCCTCAAGGGACATCTCCTACGAGCAGTACTTC
16	.	TRBV7-2	TRBJ2-5	.	CASSLYAGAGGQTQYF	TGTGCCAGCAGCTTGTATGCGGGGGCAGGAGGTCAGACCCAGTACTTC
13	.	TRBV5-4	TRBJ1-2	.	CASSLAGVSGYTF	TGTGCCAGCAGCTTGGCCGGTGTCTCTGGCTACACCTTC
11	.	TRBV12-3/TRBV12-4	TRBJ2-1	.	CASSFAIEQFF	TGTGCCAGCAGTTTTGCGATTGAGCAGTTCTTC
13	.	TRBV3-1/TRBV3-2	TRBJ2-1	.	CASSRGLNNEQFF	TGTGCCAGCAGCCGGGGACTCAACAATGAGCAGTTCTTC
12	.	TRBV2	TRBJ1-2	once	CASTPDSYGYTF	TGTGCCAGCACTCCCGACAGCTATGGCTACACCTTC